Included here is one TCR beta chain sequence, with context. The data were produced by immunoSEQ multiplex PCR, yet TCRdb's version contains in-frame clones alone and is incomplete. In the table there are 25,000 to 40,000 clones, roughly 81% of which are singletons. The sample originates from a study of STAT5B mutations in CD4+ large granular lymphocyte leukemia. Trimming took 2 bases from V and 8 from J, leaving 19 bases between them. The length of the CDR3 is 16 residues. Germline CDR1 MNHEY, CDR2 SMNVEV (reference sequence). The chain is built from TRBV27 and TRBJ2-1; a weak D match, TRBD2 (7 bases). The receptor was derived from a human donor in good health. The sequenced sample was CD4+ T cells from blood buffy coats. The CDR3 nucleotides are TGTGCCAGCAGTTTACCGCCGGGGAGGGGGGTATATGAGCAGTTCTTC. Amino acid sequence: CASSLPPGRGVYEQFF.